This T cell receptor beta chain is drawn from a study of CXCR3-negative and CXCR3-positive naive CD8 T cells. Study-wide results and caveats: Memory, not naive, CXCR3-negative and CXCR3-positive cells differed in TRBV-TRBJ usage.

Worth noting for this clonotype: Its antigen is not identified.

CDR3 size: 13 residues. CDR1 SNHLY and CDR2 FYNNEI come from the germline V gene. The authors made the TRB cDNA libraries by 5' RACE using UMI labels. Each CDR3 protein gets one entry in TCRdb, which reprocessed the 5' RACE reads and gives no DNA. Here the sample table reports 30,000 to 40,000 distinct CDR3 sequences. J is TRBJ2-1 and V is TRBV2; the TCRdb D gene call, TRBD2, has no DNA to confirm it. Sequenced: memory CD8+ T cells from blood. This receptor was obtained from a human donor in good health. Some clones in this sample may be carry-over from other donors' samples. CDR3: CASRTGRSNEQFF.